One and the same sample provided the 15 T cell receptor beta chains below, sequenced in a study of blood T cell repertoires in COVID-19. Here immunoSEQ multiplex PCR was the method, and the copy in TCRdb shows in-frame clones only, minus some. The profile shows 300,000 or so clones, 80% to 90% of them singletons. Sequencing was done on a sample of peripheral blood. The receptors stem from a man between 18 and 35 years old who had recovered from COVID-19.

The chain joins TRBV28 to TRBJ1-1; 10 nucleotides line up with TRBD1. Germline assignment: CDR1 MDHEN and CDR2 SYDVKM. Losses at the gene ends were 6 bases for V and 6 bases for J; bases not matched to a gene: 16. CDR3 length equals 17 residues. In DNA, the CDR3 is TGTGCCAGCAGCACCCCTTCGGACAGGGGGTATTACGCTGAAGCTTTCTTT. Encoded protein: CASSTPSDRGYYAEAFF. The entire variable domain, with the rest obtained from reference TRBV28 and TRBJ1-1, is as follows: DVKVTQSSRYLVKRTGEKVFLECVQDMDHENMFWYRQDPGLGLRLIYFSYDVKMKEKGDIPEGYSVSREKKERFSLILESASTNQTSMYLCASSTPSDRGYYAEAFFGQGTRLTVV.

The genes are TRBV4-1 and TRBJ2-1, with TRBD2 as a possible D gene (6 bases). This CDR3 contains 15 residues. Deletions cut 8 bases from V and 8 bases from J, with 22 bases between. Germline V gene lookup returns CDR1 MGHRA and CDR2 YSYEKL. CDR3 bases: TGCGCCAGCCAACGGGCGGGACCCCTCTTGGATGAGCAGTTCTTC. The encoded protein is CASQRAGPLLDEQFF.

The chain uses TRBV6-5 and TRBJ1-1; 10 nucleotides match TRBD1. The CDR3 is 15 amino acids. J was trimmed by 4 bases and V by 4 bases; bases with no gene match: 6. Germline values: CDR1 MNHEY, CDR2 SVGAGI. The CDR3 sequence is CASSSGQGGGTEAFF. In nucleotides, the CDR3 is TGTGCCAGCAGTTCCGGACAGGGGGGAGGCACTGAAGCTTTCTTT.

This clone has only a few counts. The chain recombines TRBV6-5 with TRBJ1-6; 7 bases fit TRBD1. The CDR3 covers 16 residues. J was trimmed by 5 bases and V by 0 bases; bases with no gene match: 4. Germline-derived CDR1 and CDR2 are MNHEY and SVGAGI. DNA of the CDR3: TGTGCCAGCAGTTACTCGACAGGGTTCGATAATTCACCCCTCCACTTT. This gives the protein CASSYSTGFDNSPLHF.

The genes are TRBV10-3 and TRBJ2-3; 13 nucleotides agree with TRBD2. The CDR3 consists of 15 residues. J was trimmed by 2 bases and V by 8 bases; bases with no gene match: 4. Germline CDR1 and CDR2: ENHRY and SYGVKD. The chain's CDR3 is CAIRTSGGSTDTQYF. The CDR3 coding sequence is TGTGCCATCCGGACTAGCGGGGGTTCCACAGATACGCAGTATTTT.

The V call is TRBV5-4, the J call TRBJ2-7; 8 nucleotides align to TRBD1. Trimming cost V 4 bases and J 4 bases; bases outside gene matches: 7. Germline V gene sequence: CDR1 SGHNT, CDR2 YYREEE (reference sequence). The CDR3 totals 14 residues. CDR3 in amino acids: CASSPRDRPYEQYF. The CDR3 DNA follows: TGTGCCAGCAGCCCCCGGGACAGGCCATACGAGCAGTACTTC.

The CDR3 region has the DNA TGTGCCAGCAGCCAAGGGGGCCACGAGCAGTACTTC. Amino acids: CASSQGGHEQYF. The genes are TRBV4-2 and TRBJ2-7; the D gene is possibly TRBD1 (5 bases). Germline V CDR1 and CDR2: LGHNA, YNFKEQ. V was shortened by 1 base and J by 5 bases, with 6 bases between the two germline ends. The CDR3 totals 12 residues.

The chain uses TRBV11-3 and TRBJ2-5; D possibly corresponds to TRBD2 (6 bases). V lost 5 bases and J lost 5, with 18 bases in between. Germline V gene lookup returns CDR1 SGHNT and CDR2 YENEEA. The length of the CDR3 is 15 residues. CDR3 protein: CASSVRDWPLETQYF. CDR3 bases: TGTGCCAGCAGCGTCCGGGACTGGCCCTTGGAGACCCAGTACTTC. Filled out from reference TRBV11-3 and TRBJ2-5, the complete variable domain reads EAGVVQSPRYKIIEKKQPVAFWCNPISGHNTLYWYLQNLGQGPELLIRYENEEAVDDSQLPKDRFSAERLKGVDSTLKIQPAELGDSAVYLCASSVRDWPLETQYFGPGTRLLVL.

V is TRBV6-1 and J is TRBJ1-1; possibly TRBD1 for D (5 bases). CDR3 length: 14 residues. Germline V gives CDR1 MNHNS, CDR2 SASEGT. The V end lost 2 bases, the J end lost 4 bases, and 11 bases lay between the germline ends. The CDR3 spells CASSEPGRVTEAFF. Written as DNA, the CDR3 is TGTGCCAGCAGTGAACCCGGCAGGGTCACTGAAGCTTTCTTT.

The chain employs TRBV4-3 and TRBJ1-2, with 7 bases fitting TRBD1. Germline V gene data show CDR1 as LGHNA and CDR2 as YSLEER. The CDR3 is 14 residues long. The V and J ends lost 1 base and 3 bases, in that order; junction bases with no gene match: 2. The CDR3 bases are TGCGCCAGCAGCCAAGGTACAGGGGACTATGGCTACACCTTC. It translates to CASSQGTGDYGYTF.

The CDR3 loop reads CASTLGRFSTDTQYF. Written as DNA, the CDR3 is TGTGCCAGCACCTTGGGGCGGTTTAGCACAGATACGCAGTATTTT. The chain uses TRBV3-1 (or the pseudogene TRBV3-2) and TRBJ2-3; D possibly corresponds to TRBD1 (5 bases). The germline V gene has CDR1 LGHDT and CDR2 YNNKEL (reference sequence). The V end lost 7 bases, the J end lost 0 bases, and 14 bases lay between the germline ends. This CDR3 is built from 15 residues.

The chain couples TRBV9 to TRBJ2-2, with 8 bases that match TRBD1. CDR3 length: 17 residues. V shed 3 bases and J 2 bases; nucleotides not matched to a gene: 9. CDR1 is SGDLS, CDR2 YYNGEE, per germline. The CDR3 reads CASSARTGTINTGELFF. DNA for the CDR3: TGTGCCAGCAGCGCCCGGACAGGGACAATAAACACCGGGGAGCTGTTTTTT.

The chain joins TRBV5-4 to TRBJ2-7; perhaps TRBD1 as D (6 bases). CDR1 and CDR2 (germline): SGHNT, YYREEE (reference sequence). Trimming removed 0 bases from V and 3 bases from J, with 16 bases in between. This CDR3 contains 16 residues. The CDR3 reads CASSLGPKGEIYEQYF. In DNA, the CDR3 is TGTGCCAGCAGCTTGGGCCCTAAGGGGGAAATCTACGAGCAGTACTTC.

A remark on this clone: This sample also contains other DNA sequences that code for the same CDR3. The rearrangement joins TRBV5-5 to TRBJ1-1; 9 nucleotides line up with TRBD1. Trimming at V came to 0 bases and at J to 4 bases, leaving 1 base not matched to a gene. The CDR3 spans 14 residues. Germline loops: CDR1 SGHKS, CDR2 YYEKEE (reference sequence). The CDR3 DNA reads TGTGCCAGCAGCTTGGGGACAGGGGTCACTGAAGCTTTCTTT. It codes for CASSLGTGVTEAFF.

This chain uses TRBV2 with TRBJ2-1, with D perhaps TRBD1 (5 bases). CDR3 size: 15 residues. CDR1 is SNHLY and CDR2 is FYNNEI in the germline V gene. Trimming took 1 base from V and 5 from J, leaving 12 bases between them. The CDR3 protein is CASSEVGRVNNEQFF. The CDR3 DNA follows: TGTGCCAGCAGTGAAGTAGGCAGGGTCAACAATGAGCAGTTCTTC.